This T cell receptor (beta chain) was recorded in a study of T-cell memory formation after mild COVID-19. With regard to this clonotype: Antigen unknown.

TCRdb reprocessed the 5' RACE reads via MiXCR and lists one record per CDR3 protein. The table has under 550,000 distinct CDR3 sequences, about a sixth seen once; the top ten hold about a fifth. Study-level findings and limits: CD8+ contracting clones occupied EMRA, while CD4+ ones occupied mainly CM and EM. Clones shrinking between day 15 and 85 showed a balanced CD4/CD8 split, and those that grew later tilted toward CD4+.

Sequencing input: PBMCs or a T cell subset sorted from them (not recorded which). This clonotype was obtained from a man aged 18-30 years who had mild COVID-19 (a few samples of this study predate the infection). Cell type and time point are not known.

CDR3 loop: CASSPQASPSTDTQYF. The CDR3 DNA is TGTGCCAGCAGCCCCCAGGCTTCCCCTAGCACAGATACGCAGTATTTT. V and J are TRBV11-3 and TRBJ2-3; no definite D call. The CDR3 is 16 amino acids. Germline lookup yields CDR1 SGHNT and CDR2 YENEEA. V was clipped by 5 bases and J by 0 bases, with 15 bases between them.